Included here is one TCR beta chain sequence, with context. The antigen remains unidentified. The sample holds other DNA sequences that translate to the same CDR3. The PCR had 60 Vbeta and 13 Jbeta primers. Using immunoSEQ multiplex PCR, the repertoire was profiled, and TCRdb retains in-frame clones only, with some absent. The sample has roughly 69,000 clones; roughly 70% are singletons. The V gene end was trimmed by 5 bases and the J gene end by 2 bases; junction bases not matched to a gene: 2. The CDR3 contains 14 residues. Germline CDR1 and CDR2: SGHRS and YFSETQ. This entry belongs to a study of cytomegalovirus exposure and HLA in healthy donors. Study-wide context: Of all 400 or so donors who were genotyped, roughly 85% belonged to the Caucasian-associated ancestry cluster. Findings and caveats of the study: Rarity characterized most TCR sequences, yet some public TCRs appeared in many donors. Looking again later, the authors saw that most CMV-associated TCR beta chains seemed HLA-restricted. CMV serostatus stood as the only immune exposure information on hand.

This TCR was sampled from a man in his fifties or sixties in good health and CMV-seronegative. The sample consisted of PBMCs. The chain employs TRBV5-1 and TRBJ1-5; the match to TRBD1 covers 9 bases. The CDR3 DNA reads TGCGCCAGCAGTTGGACAGGGGGCAATCAGCCCCAGCATTTT. It encodes CASSWTGGNQPQHF.